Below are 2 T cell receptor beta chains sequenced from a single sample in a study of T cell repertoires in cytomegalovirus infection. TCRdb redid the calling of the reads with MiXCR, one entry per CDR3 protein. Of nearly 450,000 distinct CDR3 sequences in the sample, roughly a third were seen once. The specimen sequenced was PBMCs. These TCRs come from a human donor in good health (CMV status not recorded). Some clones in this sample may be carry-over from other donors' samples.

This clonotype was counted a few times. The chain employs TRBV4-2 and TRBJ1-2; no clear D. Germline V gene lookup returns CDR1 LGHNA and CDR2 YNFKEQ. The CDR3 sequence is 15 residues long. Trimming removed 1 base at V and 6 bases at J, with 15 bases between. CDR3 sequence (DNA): TGTGCCAGCAGCCAAGTTGAAATCGTCTTAGATGGCTACACCTTC. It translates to CASSQVEIVLDGYTF.

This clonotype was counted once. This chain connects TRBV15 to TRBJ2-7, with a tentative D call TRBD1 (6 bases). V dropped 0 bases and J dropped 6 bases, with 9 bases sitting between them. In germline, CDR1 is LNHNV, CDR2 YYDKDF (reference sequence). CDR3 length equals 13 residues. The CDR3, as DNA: TGTGCCACCAGCAGAGAGGACAGTGCCGAGCAGTACTTC. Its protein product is CATSREDSAEQYF.